Listed below are T cell receptor beta chains from one sample, sequenced in a study of blood T cell repertoires in COVID-19. Profiling relied on immunoSEQ multiplex PCR, and the TCRdb table lists in-frame clones only, not all of them. The table includes about 88,000 clones, about 83% detected once. The specimen sequenced was peripheral blood. Receptors originate from a woman in her 70s with acute or convalescent COVID-19. CDR3s include the opening cysteine and the closing phenylalanine or tryptophan. Each record gives: V gene, clone size, D gene, J gene, CDR3 protein, CDR3 DNA. D genes are given only for firm matches. Where a row states a size, it is once, few, many or the class of an expanded clone; other rows omit it.

V gene: TRBV6-2/TRBV6-3; clone size: NA; D gene: NA; J gene: TRBJ1-2; CDR3 protein: CASSYSEKSRGYTF; CDR3 DNA: TGTGCCAGCAGTTACTCTGAGAAGTCCCGAGGGTACACCTTC
V gene: TRBV6-6; clone size: NA; D gene: TRBD2; J gene: TRBJ2-3; CDR3 protein: CASSLRVLAGVGDTQYF; CDR3 DNA: TGTGCCAGCAGTCTTAGGGTTTTAGCGGGAGTGGGTGATACGCAGTATTTT
V gene: TRBV11-3; clone size: NA; D gene: TRBD1; J gene: TRBJ1-4; CDR3 protein: CASSQQGNDEKLFF; CDR3 DNA: TGTGCCAGCAGCCAACAGGGGAACGATGAAAAACTGTTTTTT
V gene: TRBV3-1/TRBV3-2; clone size: NA; D gene: NA; J gene: TRBJ1-3; CDR3 protein: CASSQGQPGNTIYF; CDR3 DNA: TGTGCCAGCAGCCAAGGACAGCCTGGAAACACCATATATTTT
V gene: TRBV12-2; clone size: NA; D gene: NA; J gene: TRBJ2-3; CDR3 protein: CASRLISDTQYF; CDR3 DNA: TGTGCAAGTCGCTTAATTTCTGATACGCAGTATTTT
V gene: TRBV3-1/TRBV3-2; clone size: NA; D gene: NA; J gene: TRBJ2-3; CDR3 protein: CASSPGRDTDTQYF; CDR3 DNA: TGTGCCAGCAGCCCAGGTCGCGACACAGATACGCAGTATTTT
V gene: TRBV29-1; clone size: once; D gene: NA; J gene: TRBJ1-2; CDR3 protein: CSVDLWASNYGYTF; CDR3 DNA: TGCAGCGTTGATCTGTGGGCGAGTAACTATGGCTACACCTTC
V gene: TRBV6-1; clone size: NA; D gene: TRBD1; J gene: TRBJ1-1; CDR3 protein: CASSEYGTVNTEAFF; CDR3 DNA: TGTGCCAGCAGTGAATACGGGACAGTTAACACTGAAGCTTTCTTT
V gene: TRBV7-7; clone size: NA; D gene: TRBD2; J gene: TRBJ2-1; CDR3 protein: CASSPTSGSANEQFF; CDR3 DNA: TGTGCCAGCAGTCCCACTAGCGGGTCAGCCAATGAGCAGTTCTTC
V gene: TRBV2; clone size: NA; D gene: NA; J gene: TRBJ2-3; CDR3 protein: CASSGEGRNTQYF; CDR3 DNA: TGTGCCAGCAGTGGAGAGGGGAGGAATACGCAGTATTTT
V gene: TRBV27; clone size: NA; D gene: NA; J gene: TRBJ1-1; CDR3 protein: CASSLVGGEAFF; CDR3 DNA: TGTGCCAGCAGTTTGGTCGGGGGTGAAGCTTTCTTT
V gene: TRBV4-1; clone size: NA; D gene: NA; J gene: TRBJ1-1; CDR3 protein: CASSLMTETTEAFF; CDR3 DNA: TGCGCCAGCAGCCTAATGACGGAGACCACTGAAGCTTTCTTT
V gene: TRBV3-1/TRBV3-2; clone size: NA; D gene: NA; J gene: TRBJ2-3; CDR3 protein: CASSREGGVADTQYF; CDR3 DNA: TGTGCCAGCAGCCGGGAGGGGGGAGTCGCAGATACGCAGTATTTT
V gene: TRBV7-9; clone size: NA; D gene: TRBD2; J gene: TRBJ2-3; CDR3 protein: CASSERDVGTDTQYF; CDR3 DNA: TGTGCCAGCAGCGAGCGGGACGTCGGGACAGATACGCAGTATTTT
V gene: TRBV11-3; clone size: few; D gene: NA; J gene: TRBJ2-1; CDR3 protein: CASSLDRGSYNEQFF; CDR3 DNA: TGTGCCAGCAGCTTAGATCGGGGCTCCTACAATGAGCAGTTCTTC
V gene: TRBV29-1; clone size: NA; D gene: TRBD2; J gene: TRBJ2-5; CDR3 protein: CSVDGTSSQETQYF; CDR3 DNA: TGCAGCGTTGATGGGACTAGCAGCCAAGAGACCCAGTACTTC
V gene: TRBV5-1; clone size: NA; D gene: TRBD1; J gene: TRBJ1-4; CDR3 protein: CASSLVTGQGYEKLFF; CDR3 DNA: TGCGCCAGCAGCTTGGTCACGGGACAGGGGTATGAAAAACTGTTTTTT
V gene: TRBV7-9; clone size: NA; D gene: NA; J gene: TRBJ2-1; CDR3 protein: CASSSLYNEQFF; CDR3 DNA: TGTGCCAGCAGCTCTCTCTACAATGAGCAGTTCTTC
V gene: TRBV7-8; clone size: NA; D gene: TRBD2; J gene: TRBJ2-5; CDR3 protein: CASSGGLARLPETQYF; CDR3 DNA: TGTGCCAGCAGCGGTGGACTAGCGCGACTCCCAGAGACCCAGTACTTC
V gene: TRBV15; clone size: once; D gene: TRBD1; J gene: TRBJ1-5; CDR3 protein: CATSSLNGQGWFQPQHF; CDR3 DNA: TGTGCCACCAGCAGCCTCAATGGACAGGGCTGGTTCCAGCCCCAGCATTTT